The text below deals with one T cell receptor (beta chain). This entry belongs to a study of blood T cell repertoires in COVID-19. Across the whole study: From T cells, B-cell-depleted T cells, or PBMCs came the material, which was cDNA or gDNA.

The length of the CDR3 is 16 residues. The germline CDR1 and CDR2 sequences are DFQATT and SNEGSKA (reference sequence). V shed 3 bases, J shed 4 bases, and the junction held 10 bases outside the gene matches. Profiled with immunoSEQ multiplex PCR; TCRdb holds only in-frame clones, not every one. The sample has 90,000 or so clones; less than 95% are singletons. One Seattle source followed patients from active infection through their disease course. The J gene is TRBJ2-1, the V gene TRBV20-1; TRBD2 matches 9 bases. The clonotype was recovered from a man aged 18 to 29 with COVID-19, enrolled during active disease. The material sequenced was peripheral blood. The CDR3 is CSASGHGAGGYNEQFF. CDR3 in DNA: TGCAGTGCTAGTGGCCATGGGGCGGGAGGGTACAATGAGCAGTTCTTC.